This TCR beta chain was observed in a study of identifying expanded T cells in peripheral blood. Overall study findings and caveats: Clone count variance between roughly two-week samples rose with total template count. Over around two and four weeks, about 15 and 19 clones changed, versus approximately 1.2 between replicates.

Clones were read by immunoSEQ multiplex PCR, and TCRdb kept only the in-frame ones, dropping some. The data contain fewer than 55,000 clones, roughly 80% of them singletons. Collection occurred without any documented infections or immune events in donors. As to this clone: The antigen remains undetermined.

CDR1 is SGHNT and CDR2 is YYREEE in the germline V gene (reference sequence). V dropped 4 bases and J dropped 0; count of bases not matched to a gene: 13. The CDR3 has 18 amino acids. The V call is TRBV5-4, the J call TRBJ1-1, with 9 bases aligning to TRBD1. The sequence derives from a person aged 18 to 69 in good health. Sequencing was done on a sample of blood. The CDR3 nucleotides read TGTGCCAGCAGCCGCATACAGGGGGCGGGGGGGATGAACACTGAAGCTTTCTTT. Protein sequence: CASSRIQGAGGMNTEAFF.